This T cell receptor (beta chain) was sequenced in a study of early T cells in non-severe SARS-CoV-2 infection. Overall study: The study sequenced bulk RNA from unsorted whole blood, with chains unpaired.

MiXCR, run by TCRdb on the 5' RACE reads, gives a single entry per CDR3 protein. The data hold tens of thousands of distinct CDR3 sequences, with roughly a sixth observed a single time. This TCR was recovered from an adult who was a healthcare worker with PCR-confirmed SARS-CoV-2 infection or an uninfected control (not recorded which). Sequencing was performed on whole blood, taken at baseline.

As DNA, the CDR3 is TGTGCCAGCTCACCACCTCTCACGAACACCGGGGAGCTGTTTTTT. Its protein product is CASSPPLTNTGELFF. The chain joins TRBV18 to TRBJ2-2; D gene ambiguous. This CDR3 region has 15 residues. CDR1 and CDR2 from the germline V gene are KGHSH and LQKENI. Between the trimmed V and J ends, which lost 0 bases and 0 bases, there was a span of 5 bases. Drawing the rest from reference TRBV18 and TRBJ2-2, the complete variable domain is NAGVMQNPRHLVRRRGQEARLRCSPMKGHSHVYWYRQLPEEGLKFMVYLQKENIIDESGMPKERFSAEFPKEGPSILRIQQVVRGDSAAYFCASSPPLTNTGELFFGEGSRLTVL.